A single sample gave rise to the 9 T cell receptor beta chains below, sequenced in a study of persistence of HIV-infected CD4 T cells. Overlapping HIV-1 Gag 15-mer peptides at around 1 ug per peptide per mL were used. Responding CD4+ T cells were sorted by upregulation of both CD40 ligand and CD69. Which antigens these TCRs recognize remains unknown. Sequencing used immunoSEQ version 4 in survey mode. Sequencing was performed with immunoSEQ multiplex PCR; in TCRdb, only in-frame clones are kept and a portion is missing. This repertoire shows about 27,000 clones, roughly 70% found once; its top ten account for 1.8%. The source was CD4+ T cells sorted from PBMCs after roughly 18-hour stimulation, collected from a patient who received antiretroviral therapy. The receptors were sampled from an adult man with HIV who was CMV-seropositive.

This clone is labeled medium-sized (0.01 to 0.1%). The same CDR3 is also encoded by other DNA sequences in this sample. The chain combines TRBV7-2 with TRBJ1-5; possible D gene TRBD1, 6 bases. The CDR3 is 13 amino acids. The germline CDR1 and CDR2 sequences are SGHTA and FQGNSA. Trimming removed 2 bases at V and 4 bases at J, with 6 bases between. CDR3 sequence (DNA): TGTGCCAGCAGCTTAAGGGGGAATCAGCCCCAGCATTTT. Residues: CASSLRGNQPQHF.

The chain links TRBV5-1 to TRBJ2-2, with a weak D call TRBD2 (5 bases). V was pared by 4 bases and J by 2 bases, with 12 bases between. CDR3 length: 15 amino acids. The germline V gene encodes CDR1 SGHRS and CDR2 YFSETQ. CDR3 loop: CASSNYAGNTGELFF. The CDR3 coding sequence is TGCGCCAGCAGCAATTATGCGGGCAACACCGGGGAGCTGTTTTTT.

Written as DNA, the CDR3 is TGCGCCAGCAGCTTGGCAGGGAACACTGAAGCTTTCTTT. Amino acids: CASSLAGNTEAFF. V is TRBV5-1 and J is TRBJ1-1; D is uncertain. CDR1 is SGHRS, CDR2 YFSETQ, per germline. V lost 0 bases, J lost 1 base, and 4 bases lay in between. The CDR3 extends over 13 amino acids.

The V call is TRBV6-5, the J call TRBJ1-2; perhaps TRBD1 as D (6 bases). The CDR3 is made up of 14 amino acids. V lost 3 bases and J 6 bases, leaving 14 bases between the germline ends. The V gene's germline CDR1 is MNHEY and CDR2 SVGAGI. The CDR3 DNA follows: TGTGCCAGCAGTTATACAGGGTTGCACCATGGCTACACCTTC. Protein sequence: CASSYTGLHHGYTF.

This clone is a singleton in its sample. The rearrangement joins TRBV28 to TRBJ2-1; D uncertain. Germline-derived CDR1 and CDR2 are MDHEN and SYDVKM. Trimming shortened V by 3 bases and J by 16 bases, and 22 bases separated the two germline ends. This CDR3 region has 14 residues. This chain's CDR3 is CASSLIPYSQRAFF. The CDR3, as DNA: TGTGCCAGCAGTTTGATCCCCTACAGCCAGCGAGCCTTCTTC.

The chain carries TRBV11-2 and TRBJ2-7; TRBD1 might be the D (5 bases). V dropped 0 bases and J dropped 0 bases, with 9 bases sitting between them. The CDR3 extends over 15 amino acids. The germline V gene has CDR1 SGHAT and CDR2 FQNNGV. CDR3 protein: CASSLESRASYEQYF. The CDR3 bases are TGTGCCAGCAGCTTAGAATCCAGGGCCTCCTACGAGCAGTACTTC.

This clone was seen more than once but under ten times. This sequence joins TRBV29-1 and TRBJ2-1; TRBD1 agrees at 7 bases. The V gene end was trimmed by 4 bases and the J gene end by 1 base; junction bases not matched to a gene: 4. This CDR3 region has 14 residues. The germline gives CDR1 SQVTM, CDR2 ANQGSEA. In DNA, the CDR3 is TGCAGCGTTGTAGGGACAGTTTCCTACAATGAGCAGTTCTTC. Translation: CSVVGTVSYNEQFF.

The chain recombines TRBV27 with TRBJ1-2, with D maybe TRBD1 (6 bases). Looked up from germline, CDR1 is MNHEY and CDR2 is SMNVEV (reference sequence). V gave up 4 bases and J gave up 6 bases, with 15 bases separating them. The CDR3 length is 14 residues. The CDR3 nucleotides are TGTGCCAGCAGTTACAGGGCCCCCCCGGATGGCTACACCTTC. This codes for CASSYRAPPDGYTF.

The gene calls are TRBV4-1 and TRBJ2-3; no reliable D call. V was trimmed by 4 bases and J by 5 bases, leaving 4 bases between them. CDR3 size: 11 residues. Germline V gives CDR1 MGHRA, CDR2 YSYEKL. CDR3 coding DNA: TGCGCCAGCAGCCTTGGAGATACGCAGTATTTT. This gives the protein CASSLGDTQYF.